The 10 T cell receptor beta chains in this list originate from one sample, sequenced in a study of high-grade serous ovarian cancer treatment subgroups (dated by TCRdb to the early 2020s). Tumor samples were obtained before definitive surgery or chemotherapy. The method was the immunoSEQ multiplex PCR assay. This is the immuneACCESS table as TCRdb keeps it, with only in-frame sequences that have V and J called. A part of the clones is gone; compared with another copy, unresolved V genes explain less than half, and the rest is unexplained. The sample contains 30,000 to 40,000 clones, approximately 80% of them found a single time. Roughly 3.2% of the sample comes from the top ten. Source material: tumor tissue. The receptors were gathered from a human donor with high-grade serous ovarian cancer.

V usage is TRBV5-6 and J usage is TRBJ2-7, with unresolved D. With 2 bases removed from V and 0 bases from J, the gap between germline ends came to 9 bases. CDR3 length equals 14 residues. The germline gives CDR1 SGHDT, CDR2 YYEEEE. CDR3: CASSLNANSYEQYF. In DNA, the CDR3 is TGTGCCAGCAGCTTAAACGCCAACTCCTACGAGCAGTACTTC.

The rearrangement links TRBV29-1 to TRBJ2-7; D gene ambiguous. CDR3 length: 12 amino acids. V was trimmed by 4 bases and J by 3 bases, leaving 10 bases between them. Germline V gene sequence: CDR1 SQVTM, CDR2 ANQGSEA. The chain's CDR3 is CSVGVYSYEQYF. CDR3 bases: TGCAGCGTTGGAGTATACAGCTACGAGCAGTACTTC.

The rearrangement links TRBV10-3 to TRBJ1-4, with D maybe TRBD1 (6 bases). The V and J ends lost 2 bases and 2 bases respectively, with 9 bases between them. CDR1 and CDR2 from the germline V gene are ENHRY and SYGVKD. The CDR3 is 15 residues long. DNA of the CDR3: TGTGCCATCAGTGAGGGGGGGGCGACTAATGAAAAACTGTTTTTT. This translates into CAISEGGATNEKLFF.

The rearrangement uses TRBV10-3 and TRBJ2-3, with 9 bases lining up with TRBD1. Germline CDR1 and CDR2: ENHRY and SYGVKD. This CDR3 comprises 17 residues. J lost 4 bases, V lost 4 bases, and 12 bases had no gene match. CDR3 coding DNA: TGTGCCATCAGTGGGGTGGCGGGACAGGGAGTCCCAGATACGCAGTATTTT. This codes for CAISGVAGQGVPDTQYF.

The CDR3 sequence is CASSQDRRGLLAKNIQYF. The CDR3 nucleotides read TGCGCCAGCAGCCAAGATCGGCGGGGGCTCCTAGCCAAAAACATTCAGTACTTC. The gene calls are TRBV4-3 and TRBJ2-4, with D tentatively TRBD2 (7 bases). CDR3 length equals 18 residues. V was cut by 0 bases and J by 0 bases, with 15 bases left in between. Per germline, CDR1 LGHNA and CDR2 YSLEER.

As DNA, the CDR3 is TGCGCCAGCAGCTTGTACCGGGACAGGGAAAATGAGCAGTTCTTC. Its translation is CASSLYRDRENEQFF. The chain is built from TRBV5-1 and TRBJ2-1; 9 bases align to TRBD1. Germline-derived CDR1 and CDR2 are SGHRS and YFSETQ. The CDR3 has 15 residues. With 1 base clipped from V and 7 bases from J, the junction kept 6 bases outside the gene matches.

This chain connects TRBV7-9 to TRBJ2-1; TRBD2 agrees at 8 bases. In germline, CDR1 is SEHNR, CDR2 FQNEAQ (reference sequence). The CDR3 consists of 15 residues. The junction had 3 bases not matched to a gene; V was cut back by 1 base and J by 4 bases. As DNA, the CDR3 is TGTGCCAGCAGCTTAGTTCAGCGGGGGTACAATGAGCAGTTCTTC. Translation gives CASSLVQRGYNEQFF.

V usage is TRBV10-2 and J usage is TRBJ2-3; a possible D gene is TRBD2 (5 bases). Trimming took 3 bases from V and 2 from J, leaving 9 bases between them. There are 14 residues in the CDR3. Germline CDR1 and CDR2: WSHSY and SAAADI. DNA of the CDR3: TGCGCCAGCAGTGATGAGGGCCCCACAGATACGCAGTATTTT. It encodes CASSDEGPTDTQYF.

This chain uses TRBV27 with TRBJ2-2, with D perhaps matching TRBD1 (5 bases). The germline CDR1 and CDR2 sequences are MNHEY and SMNVEV (reference sequence). V was shortened by 3 bases and J by 4 bases, with 9 bases between the two germline ends. The CDR3 has 14 residues. The CDR3 DNA sequence: TGTGCCAGCAGTTTTCAGGGTACCACCGGGGAGCTGTTTTTT. Translated: CASSFQGTTGELFF.

The V call is TRBV28, the J call TRBJ1-1, with 7 bases fitting TRBD1. This CDR3 spans 14 amino acids. Germline V lookup: CDR1 MDHEN, CDR2 SYDVKM. V lost 5 bases, J lost 1 base, and 4 bases stayed unmatched. CDR3 protein: CASSPGQPNTEAFF. The CDR3 DNA reads TGTGCCAGCAGTCCGGGACAGCCGAACACTGAAGCTTTCTTT.